This is a list of T cell receptor beta chains from one sample in a study of T cells in Graves' hyperthyroidism and ophthalmopathy. TCRdb reanalysed the multiplex PCR reads using MiXCR and keeps one entry per CDR3 protein. The sample has approximately 330,000 distinct CDR3 sequences; around a fifth are singletons. The sequencing input was blood. The receptors here all came from a woman aged 50 to 60 with Graves' hyperthyroidism. Each CDR3 is given with its conserved first and last residue. A D gene is named only where the DNA matches it firmly. Clone size is stated in some rows and not others, as once, few, many or a class when expanded.

d_call,j_call,clone_size,v_call,cdr3_aa,cdr3_nt
TRBD2,TRBJ2-5,few,TRBV13,CASSPLAGGEETQYF,TGTGCCAGCAGCCCGTTAGCGGGAGGGGAGGAGACCCAGTACTTC
.,TRBJ2-4,many,TRBV30,CAWSWAGPLAKNIQYF,TGTGCCTGGAGTTGGGCGGGCCCTCTAGCCAAAAACATTCAGTACTTC
.,TRBJ2-7,many,TRBV30,CAWRRQTNYEQYF,TGTGCCTGGAGGCGACAGACAAACTACGAGCAGTACTTC
.,TRBJ2-1,.,TRBV6-4,CASIRLDEDYNEQFF,TGTGCCAGCATTAGACTAGATGAAGACTACAATGAGCAGTTCTTC
TRBD1,TRBJ2-3,many,TRBV19,CASSMDRSTDTQYF,TGTGCCAGTAGTATGGACAGGAGCACAGATACGCAGTATTTT
TRBD1,TRBJ2-7,few,TRBV19,CASSIVGQGTYEQYF,TGTGCCAGTAGTATAGTGGGACAGGGTACCTACGAGCAGTACTTC
TRBD2,TRBJ2-1,few,TRBV12-3/TRBV12-4,CASSLGGSGGAEQFF,TGTGCCAGCAGTTTAGGGGGTAGCGGGGGGGCTGAGCAGTTCTTC
.,TRBJ2-5,.,TRBV2,CASRLAGTPQTQYF,TGTGCCAGCAGGCTGGCGGGCACCCCACAGACCCAGTACTTC
.,TRBJ1-2,.,TRBV12-3/TRBV12-4,CASSPSGGNLGYTF,TGTGCCAGCAGTCCAAGTGGGGGTAATCTTGGCTACACCTTC
.,TRBJ2-5,many,TRBV6-1,CASIRRGFGETQYF,TGTGCCAGCATCAGAAGGGGGTTTGGGGAGACCCAGTACTTC
TRBD1,TRBJ2-7,many,TRBV5-1,CASSLRTGGQTTYEQYF,TGCGCCAGCAGCTTACGGACAGGGGGCCAAACCACCTACGAGCAGTACTTC
TRBD2,TRBJ2-7,many,TRBV2,CASGTTRLYEQYF,TGTGCAAGCGGGACTACGCGATTGTACGAGCAGTACTTC
.,TRBJ2-1,many,TRBV10-3,CAISESRTGHNEQFF,TGTGCCATCAGTGAGTCGCGGACTGGGCACAATGAGCAGTTCTTC
.,TRBJ1-2,many,TRBV3-1,CASSPRKSYGYTF,TGTGCCAGCAGCCCACGTAAGTCCTATGGCTACACCTTC
TRBD1,TRBJ1-2,many,TRBV5-1,CASSSDRGGYTF,TGCGCCAGCAGCTCGGACAGGGGCGGCTACACCTTC
TRBD1,TRBJ2-7,.,TRBV18,CASSPVFGTGYYEQYF,TGTGCCAGCTCACCAGTTTTTGGGACAGGGTACTACGAGCAGTACTTC
TRBD1,TRBJ1-2,.,TRBV7-3,CASSSPKTGGGGGLAF,TGTGCCAGCAGCTCCCCAAAGACAGGGGGCGGGGGGGGACTGGCCTTC
.,TRBJ2-1,many,TRBV27,CASSYAPYNEQFF,TGTGCCAGCAGTTATGCACCCTACAATGAGCAGTTCTTC
TRBD2,TRBJ2-7,.,TRBV4-1,CASSPGLAGSDREQYF,TGCGCCAGCAGCCCAGGACTAGCGGGATCCGATAGGGAGCAGTACTTC
.,TRBJ2-5,.,TRBV7-8,CASSSPQRETQYF,TGTGCCAGCAGCTCCCCTCAAAGAGAGACCCAGTACTTC
.,TRBJ1-6,.,TRBV5-6,CASSNSPLHF,TGTGCCAGCAGCAATTCACCCCTCCACTTT
.,TRBJ1-2,.,TRBV6-2/TRBV6-3,CASSVAGQRGYTF,TGTGCCAGCAGTGTGGCGGGGCAGCGTGGCTACACCTTC
TRBD2,TRBJ2-3,.,TRBV7-9,CASSPSGGANTQYF,TGTGCCAGCAGTCCTAGCGGGGGGGCCAATACGCAGTATTTT
TRBD1,TRBJ1-1,.,TRBV5-6,CASSYRGSVNTEALF,TGTGCCAGCAGCTACAGGGGTTCGGTGAACACTGAAGCTCTCTTT